These 21 T cell receptor beta chains were all obtained from the same sample, sequenced in a study of cytomegalovirus exposure and HLA in healthy donors. PCR primers comprised 60 Vbeta and 13 Jbeta primers. Produced via immunoSEQ multiplex PCR; TCRdb's table is partial and in-frame only. The data show approximately 150,000 clones, with about 69% seen just once and around 2.3% held by the top ten. Sequenced material: PBMCs. The origin of the receptors is a human donor in good health.

This sequence joins TRBV29-1 and TRBJ2-2; weak D call: TRBD1 (6 bases). CDR1 and CDR2 from the germline V gene are SQVTM and ANQGSEA. This CDR3 spans 12 amino acids. Trimming left V 4 bases short and J 6 bases short, with 9 bases between. The CDR3 sequence is CSVGRGAGELFF. The CDR3 DNA reads as TGCAGCGTTGGCAGGGGCGCCGGGGAGCTGTTTTTT.

The chain recombines TRBV5-1 with TRBJ1-3, with D unclear. This CDR3 has 14 amino acids. In germline, CDR1 is SGHRS, CDR2 YFSETQ. Trimming removed 4 bases from V and 1 base from J, with 9 bases in between. CDR3 coding DNA: TGCGCCAGCAGCCCCGGTGGTTCTGGAAACACCATATATTTT. Residues: CASSPGGSGNTIYF.

This sequence joins TRBV30 and TRBJ2-3; D might be TRBD2 (7 bases). V lost 4 bases, J lost 6 bases, and 17 bases lay in between. The CDR3 totals 14 residues. Germline loops: CDR1 GTSNPN, CDR2 SVGIG (reference sequence). CDR3: CAWKVGGAGDTQYF. The DNA of the CDR3 is TGTGCCTGGAAGGTGGGGGGGGCCGGGGATACGCAGTATTTT.

The chain carries TRBV7-2 and TRBJ1-1; 8 bases align to TRBD1. The V gene end was trimmed by 2 bases and the J gene end by 1 base; junction bases not matched to a gene: 3. The CDR3 has 15 amino acids. The germline V gene encodes CDR1 SGHTA and CDR2 FQGNSA. The CDR3 bases are TGTGCCAGCAGCTTATCTGGACAGGGGAACACTGAAGCTTTCTTT. Amino acids: CASSLSGQGNTEAFF.

This chain links TRBV4-1 with TRBJ1-5, with 8 bases identical to TRBD1. J lost 3 bases, V lost 3 bases, and 10 bases had no gene match. From germline, CDR1 is MGHRA and CDR2 YSYEKL. The CDR3 runs 17 residues. In DNA, the CDR3 is TGCGCCAGCAGCCATAACCAGGGGGCGCGAGACAATCAGCCCCAGCATTTT. It specifies CASSHNQGARDNQPQHF.

The DNA for the CDR3 is TGTGCCAGCAGCTTCCACCTAGGCTACACCTTC. Translated: CASSFHLGYTF. The chain links TRBV5-8 to TRBJ1-2, with D unclear. Trimming took off 2 bases at V and 8 bases at J, with 7 bases between the two ends. From germline, CDR1 is SGHTS and CDR2 YDEGEE. The CDR3 has 11 residues.

This chain uses TRBV27 with TRBJ2-7, with D possibly matching TRBD1 (6 bases). Per the germline V gene, CDR1 is MNHEY and CDR2 is SMNVEV (reference sequence). V shed 0 bases and J shed 0 bases, with 6 bases lying between them. This CDR3 comprises 14 residues. The CDR3 DNA reads TGTGCCAGCAGTTTATCGGGGGCCTCCTACGAGCAGTACTTC. This sequence encodes CASSLSGASYEQYF.

This clone occurred a few times. The rearrangement joins TRBV2 to TRBJ1-5; D is perhaps TRBD1 (6 bases). CDR1 is SNHLY, CDR2 FYNNEI, per germline. The CDR3 contains 13 residues. Trimming shortened V by 6 bases and J by 5 bases, and 11 bases separated the two germline ends. This chain's CDR3 is CASRFSGDQPQHF. The CDR3 region has the DNA TGTGCCAGCAGGTTTTCAGGGGATCAGCCCCAGCATTTT. Full variable domain (remainder filled in from reference TRBV2 and TRBJ1-5): EPEVTQTPSHQVTQMGQEVILRCVPISNHLYFYWYRQILGQKVEFLVSFYNNEISEKSEIFDDQFSVERPDGSNFTLKIRSTKLEDSAMYFCASRFSGDQPQHFGDGTRLSIL.

V is TRBV7-3 and J is TRBJ2-7; 9 positions agree with TRBD2. The CDR3 is 13 amino acids. Germline CDR1 and CDR2: SGHTA and FQGTGA. The trim removed 5 bases at V and 2 bases at J, leaving 1 base unmatched. The CDR3 DNA reads as TGTGCCAGCAGCCTAGCGGGGCCCTACGAGCAGTACTTC. Translating gives CASSLAGPYEQYF.

A note on this clone: The same CDR3 arises from other DNA sequences in this sample as well. In DNA, the CDR3 is TGTGCCAGCAGCTTAGCAGGGGGAAGCACAGATACGCAGTATTTT. Translated, it gives CASSLAGGSTDTQYF. This chain uses TRBV7-6 with TRBJ2-3; D is possibly TRBD1 (6 bases). V lost 0 bases, J lost 0 bases, and 7 bases lay in between. The CDR3 sequence is 15 residues long. CDR1 and CDR2 (germline): SGHVS, FNYEAQ.

The chain combines TRBV4-3 with TRBJ2-7, with 8 nucleotides matching TRBD2. This CDR3 has 16 residues. After removal of 3 bases from V and 0 bases from J, the junction contained 7 bases not matched to a gene. Germline V gene sequence: CDR1 LGHNA, CDR2 YSLEER. Here the CDR3 reads CASSQDSGASSYEQYF. CDR3 DNA: TGCGCCAGCAGCCAGGATAGCGGGGCGTCCTCCTACGAGCAGTACTTC.

This chain joins TRBV13 and TRBJ2-3; D perhaps matches TRBD2 (7 bases). The CDR3 length is 17 residues. With 5 bases removed from V and 1 base from J, the gap between germline ends came to 19 bases. Germline CDR1 is PRHDT and CDR2 is FYEKMQ (reference sequence). CDR3: CASSRGAGPARTDTQYF. CDR3 nucleotides: TGTGCCAGCAGCCGGGGGGCGGGGCCAGCCCGCACAGATACGCAGTATTTT.

This sequence joins TRBV6-1 and TRBJ1-5; a possible D gene is TRBD1 (5 bases). The CDR3 length is 15 residues. V lost 6 bases to trimming and J lost 2 bases, with 14 bases between them. Germline V gene sequence: CDR1 MNHNS, CDR2 SASEGT. The CDR3 sequence: CASREGLRGNQPQHF. CDR3 sequence (DNA): TGTGCCAGCAGGGAGGGGCTTCGGGGCAATCAGCCCCAGCATTTT.

CDR3 DNA sequence: TGTGCCAGCAGCCTACAGGGGCTCGCCTACAATGAGCAGTTCTTC. Its translation: CASSLQGLAYNEQFF. The J gene is TRBJ2-1, the V gene TRBV7-9, with 7 bases aligning to TRBD1. The CDR3 is 15 amino acids. Looked up from germline, CDR1 is SEHNR and CDR2 is FQNEAQ (reference sequence). Trimming removed 5 bases from V and 2 bases from J; junction bases left unmatched: 6.

The V gene is TRBV7-8, the J gene TRBJ2-5; 12 positions agree with TRBD2. Germline trimming cut 3 bases from V and 2 bases from J; bases unmatched to any gene: 4. CDR1 is SGHVS, CDR2 FQNEAQ, per germline. The CDR3 spans 16 residues. For the CDR3, the DNA is TGTGCCAGCAGCTTGGCCCTAGCGGGGGGGCAAGAGACCCAGTACTTC. It codes for CASSLALAGGQETQYF.

The rearrangement links TRBV5-1 to TRBJ2-3; 8 bases agree with TRBD2. After removal of 7 bases from V and 0 bases from J, the junction contained 7 bases not matched to a gene. CDR1 SGHRS and CDR2 YFSETQ come from the germline V gene. CDR3 length: 15 residues. The CDR3 spells CASGRGESSTDTQYF. The CDR3 coding sequence is TGCGCCAGCGGGCGGGGGGAGTCTAGCACAGATACGCAGTATTTT.

In regard to this clone: One end of the junction fails to match germline, which may point to a read error. The rearrangement joins TRBV4-1 to TRBJ1-5; weak D call: TRBD1 (5 bases). Germline loops: CDR1 MGHRA, CDR2 YSYEKL. CDR3 size: 15 residues. The CDR3 spells CASSQDRGSSQPQHF. In DNA, the CDR3 is TGCGCCAGCAGCCAAGATAGGGGCAGCAGTCAGCCCCAGCATTTT.

This sequence joins TRBV27 and TRBJ1-5; the D gene is possibly TRBD1 (5 bases). Germline lookup yields CDR1 MNHEY and CDR2 SMNVEV (reference sequence). Deletions cut 5 bases from V and 0 bases from J, with 14 bases between. The CDR3 has 16 residues. The CDR3 here is CASSPAGGYSNQPQHF. Here the CDR3 DNA reads TGTGCCAGCAGTCCAGCGGGGGGGTATAGCAATCAGCCCCAGCATTTT.

The chain couples TRBV5-4 to TRBJ1-1; D perhaps matches TRBD1 (6 bases). This CDR3 comprises 15 residues. V lost 4 bases, J lost 1 base, and 14 bases lay in between. Germline CDR1 is SGHNT and CDR2 is YYREEE (reference sequence). In DNA form, the CDR3 reads TGTGCCAGCAGCCGCTGGGACACCTCGAACACTGAAGCTTTCTTT. As protein: CASSRWDTSNTEAFF.

The CDR3 here is CASRRTGTGLQGGELFF. The CDR3 DNA reads TGTGCCAGCAGAAGAACCGGGACAGGACTCCAGGGCGGGGAGCTGTTTTTT. The chain has TRBV7-9 and TRBJ2-2; 8 positions agree with TRBD1. CDR1 is SEHNR, CDR2 FQNEAQ, per germline (reference sequence). The CDR3 totals 17 residues. V lost 6 bases, J lost 7 bases, and 16 bases stayed unmatched. Combining the CDR3 with reference TRBV7-9 and TRBJ2-2 gives the whole variable domain DTGVSQNPRHKITKRGQNVTFRCDPISEHNRLYWYRQTLGQGPEFLTYFQNEAQLEKSRLLSDRFSAERPKGSFSTLEIQRTEQGDSAMYLCASRRTGTGLQGGELFFGEGSRLTVL.

The chain employs TRBV7-9 and TRBJ2-7; D remains unclear. Trimming took 2 bases from V and 0 from J, leaving 11 bases between them. The germline gives CDR1 SEHNR, CDR2 FQNEAQ (reference sequence). The CDR3 is 15 amino acids. CDR3 amino acids: CASSLNPESSYEQYF. The CDR3 bases are TGTGCCAGCAGCTTAAATCCGGAGAGCTCCTACGAGCAGTACTTC.